This T cell receptor (beta chain) was observed in a study of breast tumors, draining lymph nodes, adjacent tissues. Regarding the study as a whole: Tumor and nontumor repertoires were significantly more similar in luminal-like than in basal-like breast cancer. That most tumor T cells come from lymph nodes remained unproven. Findings are consistent with lymph node origin and intratumoral expansion of most tumor T cells. Tumors had less TCR diversity than lymph nodes, more than nontumor tissue.

This CDR3 comprises 14 residues. The ends were cut back, 3 bases at V and 4 bases at J, with 12 bases in the middle. TCRdb re-called the multiplex PCR reads with MiXCR, one entry per CDR3 protein. This sample yields approximately 200,000 distinct CDR3 sequences, of which 25% to 40% are seen a single time; more than 4% belongs to the top ten. The lymph nodes were axillary draining lymph nodes from breast cancer patients. This clonotype came up a few times. Its antigen is not identified. The rearrangement joins TRBV12-3 or TRBV12-4 to TRBJ1-1; D is uncertain. The sequence derives from a female donor with breast cancer. Some clones in this sample may be carry-over from other donors' samples. Sequenced input: axillary lymph node tissue. CDR3 protein: CASSLSSASTEAFF. The CDR3 DNA reads TGTGCCAGCAGTTTGTCCTCGGCTTCCACTGAAGCTTTCTTT.